The 13 T cell receptor beta chains presented below share a single source sample, sequenced in a study of CD8+ T cells in alopecia areata. Investigators isolated RNA and reverse transcribed it into cDNA to act as the sequencing template. TCRdb's copy holds only in-frame clones and misses some; the assay was immunoSEQ multiplex PCR. The sample yields more than 110,000 clones, around four fifths seen once. Treatment given: oral pan-JAK inhibitor, 5-10 mg twice daily. This material consisted of CD8+ T cells sorted from blood, taken at week 4, from a patient treated with tofacitinib. The receptors originated from a human donor with alopecia areata.

The gene calls are TRBV29-1 and TRBJ2-3; no firm D call. The V gene lost 2 bases and the J gene lost 0 bases, with 12 bases spanning the gap. In germline, CDR1 is SQVTM, CDR2 ANQGSEA. The CDR3 contains 15 residues. This CDR3 reads CSVEQVDTSTDTQYF. DNA of the CDR3: TGCAGCGTTGAACAGGTCGATACTAGCACAGATACGCAGTATTTT.

This clone was counted a few times. The chain has TRBV6-5 and TRBJ2-5, with D hard to call. V was cut by 2 bases and J by 5 bases, with 15 bases left in between. Germline V gene lookup returns CDR1 MNHEY and CDR2 SVGAGI. CDR3 length: 15 residues. The CDR3: CASSYRVREAETQYF. The CDR3 DNA is TGTGCCAGCAGTTACCGCGTTCGCGAGGCGGAGACCCAGTACTTC.

The chain links TRBV4-3 to TRBJ2-4; 8 bases line up with TRBD2. Germline V gene sequence: CDR1 LGHNA, CDR2 YSLEER. The junction had 11 bases not matched to a gene; V was cut back by 1 base and J by 3 bases. The CDR3 runs 18 residues. The DNA for the CDR3 is TGCGCCAGCAGCCAAGTTACAGGAGCGGGGGTTGGCAAAAACATTCAGTACTTC. It specifies CASSQVTGAGVGKNIQYF.

The CDR3 region is CASTHLGTANTGELFF. In DNA, the CDR3 is TGCGCCAGCACCCATTTGGGGACAGCGAACACCGGGGAGCTGTTTTTT. The genes are TRBV4-1 and TRBJ2-2, with 7 bases aligning to TRBD1. Germline loops: CDR1 MGHRA, CDR2 YSYEKL. V shed 7 bases, J shed 0 bases, and the junction held 8 bases outside the gene matches. The CDR3 spans 16 residues.

The CDR3 spells CASSFLGQGDYEQYF. CDR3 DNA sequence: TGTGCCAGCAGCTTTTTGGGACAGGGTGACTACGAGCAGTACTTC. The chain employs TRBV5-4 and TRBJ2-7; 9 bases agree with TRBD1. After removal of 2 bases from V and 3 bases from J, the junction contained 6 bases not matched to a gene. Germline CDR1 SGHNT, CDR2 YYREEE (reference sequence). The CDR3 extends over 15 amino acids.

This chain uses TRBV10-3 with TRBJ2-3; TRBD1 might be the D (6 bases). With 2 bases removed from V and 0 bases from J, the gap between germline ends came to 18 bases. The CDR3 contains 18 residues. Germline CDR1 and CDR2: ENHRY and SYGVKD. The CDR3 here is CAISEAGTPSASTDTQYF. CDR3 in DNA: TGTGCCATCAGTGAGGCCGGGACACCGAGTGCTAGCACAGATACGCAGTATTTT.

V is TRBV4-3 and J is TRBJ2-1; TRBD1 matches at 9 bases. With V trimmed by 2 bases and J by 4 bases, 6 bases remained unmatched. The CDR3 has 16 amino acids. The V gene's germline CDR1 is LGHNA and CDR2 YSLEER. The CDR3 sequence: CASSQQAQGAYNEQFF. The CDR3 DNA is TGCGCCAGCAGCCAACAGGCACAGGGGGCATACAATGAGCAGTTCTTC.

This clone was found once. The V gene is TRBV4-1, the J gene TRBJ2-1; 11 bases agree with TRBD2. Germline values: CDR1 MGHRA, CDR2 YSYEKL. The CDR3 totals 15 residues. Losses at the gene ends were 6 bases for V and 3 bases for J; bases not matched to a gene: 4. This chain's CDR3 is CASRPGLADYNEQFF. As DNA, the CDR3 is TGCGCCAGCAGACCGGGACTAGCGGACTACAATGAGCAGTTCTTC.

This clone was detected once. The chain recombines TRBV11-2 with TRBJ2-3; 11 positions agree with TRBD2. The CDR3 contains 19 residues. Germline CDR1 reads SGHAT; CDR2 reads FQNNGV. V lost 5 bases and J lost 7; bases outside the gene matches: 20. The DNA for the CDR3 is TGTGCCAGCAGCCCTTTAGCCCCGGTACTAGCGGGGGCGAGGTATACGCAGTATTTT. Translating gives CASSPLAPVLAGARYTQYF.

The chain joins TRBV7-9 to TRBJ2-5; no clear D gene. Trimming removed 5 bases from V and 1 base from J, with 14 bases in between. The CDR3 consists of 15 residues. Germline V gene lookup returns CDR1 SEHNR and CDR2 FQNEAQ (reference sequence). CDR3 coding DNA: TGTGCCAGCAGCATCGACCCGGGCCCCCAAGAGACCCAGTACTTC. Translated: CASSIDPGPQETQYF. The variable domain in full, completed from reference TRBV7-9 and TRBJ2-5, reads DTGVSQNPRHKITKRGQNVTFRCDPISEHNRLYWYRQTLGQGPEFLTYFQNEAQLEKSRLLSDRFSAERPKGSFSTLEIQRTEQGDSAMYLCASSIDPGPQETQYFGPGTRLLVL.

The V call is TRBV30, the J call TRBJ2-7; D is ambiguous. The length of the CDR3 is 12 residues. V was trimmed by 5 bases and J by 6 bases, leaving 14 bases between them. Per the germline V gene, CDR1 is GTSNPN and CDR2 is SVGIG (reference sequence). The chain's CDR3 is CAWGPGLGEQYF. CDR3 bases: TGTGCCTGGGGACCTGGTTTAGGCGAGCAGTACTTC.

This clone was observed a handful of times. The CDR3 nucleotides read TGCAGTCCATACACTGAAGCTTTCTTT. Its protein is CSPYTEAFF. The chain recombines TRBV20-1 with TRBJ1-1, with no clear D. V lost 8 bases, J lost 3 bases, and 4 bases lay in between. The CDR3 is made up of 9 amino acids. Germline CDR1 reads DFQATT; CDR2 reads SNEGSKA (reference sequence).

The V gene is TRBV13, the J gene TRBJ2-5; TRBD2 agrees at 12 bases. The end of the DNA is better explained by TRBJ2-7, so the J call may be wrong. Per germline, CDR1 PRHDT and CDR2 FYEKMQ (reference sequence). The CDR3 consists of 15 residues. CDR3 protein: CASSPGLAGPVEQYF. In nucleotides, the CDR3 is TGTGCCAGCAGCCCCGGACTAGCGGGGCCTGTCGAGCAGTACTTC.